One sample yielded the 24 T cell receptor beta chains listed below, sequenced in a study of CD8+ T cells in alopecia areata. Treatment described: oral pan-JAK inhibitor, 5-10 mg twice daily. In each case, RNA was isolated and then reverse transcribed into cDNA as the sequencing template. Here immunoSEQ multiplex PCR was the method, and the copy in TCRdb shows in-frame clones only, minus some. The sample has some 98,000 clones; roughly two thirds are singletons. The sample in question was CD8+ T cells sorted from blood, obtained at week 4, from a patient treated with tofacitinib. The receptors here all came from a human donor with alopecia areata.

This rearrangement joins TRBV4-1 to TRBJ2-1; tentatively, D is TRBD2 (6 bases). Looked up from germline, CDR1 is MGHRA and CDR2 is YSYEKL. The CDR3 runs to 16 residues. V was cut by 1 base and J by 8 bases, with 18 bases left in between. CDR3: CASSQAKIAVTDEQFF. The CDR3 DNA follows: TGCGCCAGCAGCCAAGCTAAAATAGCGGTGACGGATGAGCAGTTCTTC.

The chain links TRBV9 to TRBJ2-2; possibly TRBD1 for D (5 bases). Germline assignment: CDR1 SGDLS and CDR2 YYNGEE. The CDR3 runs to 17 residues. Trimming cost V 3 bases and J 0 bases, with 15 bases left between them. The CDR3 here is CASSAQTGPSNTGELFF. As DNA, the CDR3 is TGTGCCAGCAGCGCCCAAACAGGACCCTCGAACACCGGGGAGCTGTTTTTT.

Concerning this clone: This may be a read error: a much more frequent sequence differs by one nucleotide. The chain recombines TRBV7-3 with TRBJ2-1; D is unclear. Trimming pared 1 base from V and 5 bases from J, leaving 0 bases between. Germline values: CDR1 SGHTA, CDR2 FQGTGA. CDR3 length: 11 residues. The DNA for the CDR3 is TGTGCCAGCAGCTTAAACAATGAGCAGTTCTTC. Its protein product is CASSLNNEQFF.

CDR3 sequence: CASSQENAGRAVEQFF. CDR3 DNA: TGCGCCAGCAGCCAAGAAAACGCCGGGAGGGCCGTTGAGCAGTTCTTC. This chain joins TRBV4-1 and TRBJ2-1, with 8 nucleotides matching TRBD2. This CDR3 spans 16 amino acids. Germline V CDR1 and CDR2: MGHRA, YSYEKL. V was clipped by 0 bases and J by 9 bases; unmatched bases: 10.

This rearrangement joins TRBV5-4 to TRBJ2-1; D possibly uses TRBD1 or TRBD2 (5 bases each). From germline, CDR1 is SGHNT and CDR2 YYREEE (reference sequence). V gave up 4 bases and J gave up 5 bases, with 10 bases separating them. The length of the CDR3 is 13 residues. Here the CDR3 DNA reads TGTGCCAGCAGCGGGACCATGGACAATGAGCAGTTCTTC. This gives the protein CASSGTMDNEQFF.

V gene TRBV25-1 combines with J gene TRBJ1-2; D gene ambiguous. The CDR3 covers 12 residues. V lost 0 bases to trimming and J lost 6 bases, with 5 bases between them. Germline V gives CDR1 MGHDK, CDR2 SYGVNS. CDR3 bases: TGTGCCAGCAGTGAATACAGGAATGGCTACACCTTC. Amino acids: CASSEYRNGYTF.

The rearrangement joins TRBV6-1 to TRBJ1-1; tentatively, D is TRBD1 (5 bases). V lost 8 bases to trimming and J lost 2 bases, with 12 bases between them. The CDR3 is made up of 13 amino acids. Per the germline V gene, CDR1 is MNHNS and CDR2 is SASEGT. CDR3 amino acids: CASFPGGNTEAFF. CDR3 in DNA: TGTGCCAGCTTCCCCGGGGGAAACACTGAAGCTTTCTTT.

CDR3 loop: CASSQDAPWDEQFF. In DNA, the CDR3 is TGCGCCAGCAGCCAGGACGCCCCCTGGGATGAGCAGTTCTTC. The rearrangement links TRBV4-1 to TRBJ2-1; D is unresolved. The CDR3 consists of 14 residues. Germline assignment: CDR1 MGHRA and CDR2 YSYEKL. Trimming pared 3 bases from V and 8 bases from J, leaving 14 bases between.

The chain carries TRBV30 and TRBJ2-1; a weak D match, TRBD2 (6 bases). With 3 bases removed from V and 7 bases from J, the gap between germline ends came to 10 bases. CDR3 length: 12 amino acids. Germline V gene lookup returns CDR1 GTSNPN and CDR2 SVGIG (reference sequence). CDR3 loop: CAWRGTPNEQFF. The CDR3 nucleotides are TGTGCCTGGAGGGGGACTCCAAATGAGCAGTTCTTC.

The V gene is TRBV15, the J gene TRBJ2-1, with 10 positions matching TRBD2. Trimming took 5 bases from V and 7 from J; bases not matched to a gene: 11. CDR1 and CDR2 from the germline V gene are LNHNV and YYDKDF (reference sequence). The CDR3 runs 16 residues. The CDR3 DNA is TGTGCCACCAGCGGAACAGCGGGAGGGCCTGGGAATGAGCAGTTCTTC. Translating it yields CATSGTAGGPGNEQFF.

The chain uses TRBV4-3 and TRBJ1-5; D might be TRBD1 (5 bases). This CDR3 contains 14 residues. Trimming pared 0 bases from V and 7 bases from J, leaving 10 bases between. Germline CDR1 LGHNA, CDR2 YSLEER. The CDR3, as DNA: TGCGCCAGCAGCCAAGACAGGGTGGGACAGCCCCAGCATTTT. This codes for CASSQDRVGQPQHF.

A few counts support this clone. The rearrangement uses TRBV5-1 and TRBJ2-2; 9 nucleotides align to TRBD1. Per the germline V gene, CDR1 is SGHRS and CDR2 is YFSETQ. The CDR3 is 17 residues long. Trimming at V came to 4 bases and at J to 6 bases, leaving 13 bases not matched to a gene. The CDR3 sequence is CASSTYPGTGPAGELFF. CDR3 sequence (DNA): TGCGCCAGCAGCACCTACCCTGGGACAGGGCCGGCCGGGGAGCTGTTTTTT.

This sequence joins TRBV19 and TRBJ1-1; D possibly corresponds to TRBD1 (6 bases). Germline loops: CDR1 LNHDA, CDR2 SQIVND (reference sequence). The CDR3 spans 14 residues. Trimming pared 10 bases from V and 1 base from J, leaving 16 bases between. The CDR3 bases are TGTGCCACTTACAGCGGACAGCCGAACACTGAAGCTTTCTTT. Protein sequence: CATYSGQPNTEAFF.

This clone was recorded a few times. The chain carries TRBV5-1 and TRBJ2-3; D is unclear. This CDR3 spans 16 amino acids. The germline V and J ends were trimmed by 4 bases and 3 bases, with 18 bases remaining between them. Looked up from germline, CDR1 is SGHRS and CDR2 is YFSETQ. The DNA for the CDR3 is TGCGCCAGCAGCCCAGGACCGATCCAAGAGACAGATACGCAGTATTTT. It is translated as CASSPGPIQETDTQYF.

The chain recombines TRBV27 with TRBJ2-2; unclear D gene. The CDR3 has 11 amino acids. CDR1 MNHEY and CDR2 SMNVEV come from the germline V gene (reference sequence). Trimming cost V 4 bases and J 7 bases, with 4 bases left between them. CDR3 sequence: CASSYGGELFF. The CDR3 DNA follows: TGTGCCAGCAGTTACGGCGGGGAGCTGTTTTTT.

The CDR3 DNA sequence: TGTGCCAGCAGCCGGCTAGCGGGAGCTGCCGGGGAGCTGTTTTTT. The encoded protein is CASSRLAGAAGELFF. V gene TRBV7-9 combines with J gene TRBJ2-2; TRBD2 matches 10 bases. Germline CDR1 reads SEHNR; CDR2 reads FQNEAQ (reference sequence). This CDR3 spans 15 amino acids. With 5 bases clipped from V and 6 bases from J, the junction kept 6 bases outside the gene matches.

This chain links TRBV7-9 with TRBJ2-3, with D possibly matching TRBD2 (7 bases). V shed 5 bases and J shed 2 bases, with 23 bases lying between them. Per germline, CDR1 SEHNR and CDR2 FQNEAQ (reference sequence). There are 18 residues in the CDR3. The CDR3 DNA reads TGTGCCAGCAGCACAACCGACCCCGAGGGGGGGGACACAGATACGCAGTATTTT. Its protein is CASSTTDPEGGDTDTQYF.

The chain links TRBV2 to TRBJ1-1; TRBD1 aligns across 8 bases. The CDR3 is 15 residues long. V gave up 4 bases and J gave up 2 bases; unmatched junction bases: 6. CDR1 and CDR2 (germline): SNHLY, FYNNEI. This CDR3 is CASSVDRGGNTEAFF. CDR3 DNA: TGTGCCAGCAGTGTTGACAGGGGAGGAAACACTGAAGCTTTCTTT.

This clone was seen only once. The CDR3 nucleotides are TGTGCCAGCAGCGGGGGACCCGGCAATCAGCCCCAGCATTTT. This translates into CASSGGPGNQPQHF. J is TRBJ1-5 and V is TRBV9; D might be TRBD1 (5 bases). Germline V gene lookup returns CDR1 SGDLS and CDR2 YYNGEE. CDR3 size: 14 residues. V gave up 3 bases and J gave up 2 bases, with 9 bases separating them.

The V gene is TRBV30, the J gene TRBJ2-3; 7 nucleotides match TRBD2. V trimming: 0 bases; J trimming: 3 bases; junction bases outside the gene matches: 6. Germline loops: CDR1 GTSNPN, CDR2 SVGIG (reference sequence). The CDR3 spans 15 residues. The CDR3 DNA follows: TGTGCCTGGAGTGTTGGCGGGAGTCGTACAGATACGCAGTATTTT. Translation: CAWSVGGSRTDTQYF.

The chain has TRBV6-6 and TRBJ2-1, with D unresolved. Germline V gene sequence: CDR1 MNHNY, CDR2 SVGAGI (reference sequence). This CDR3 contains 16 residues. Trimming removed 0 bases from V and 3 bases from J, with 12 bases in between. The CDR3 region is CASSYSWMSSYNEQFF. CDR3 nucleotides: TGTGCCAGCAGTTACTCGTGGATGTCTAGCTACAATGAGCAGTTCTTC.

This clone has a handful of counts. The same CDR3 is also encoded by other DNA sequences in this sample. The chain couples TRBV29-1 to TRBJ1-1, with D uncertain. The V end lost 0 bases, the J end lost 5 bases, and 4 bases lay between the germline ends. The germline V gene encodes CDR1 SQVTM and CDR2 ANQGSEA. The CDR3 is made up of 11 amino acids. CDR3 sequence reads: CSVEEGTEAFF. In nucleotides, the CDR3 is TGCAGCGTTGAAGAGGGTACTGAAGCTTTCTTT.

The V call is TRBV28, the J call TRBJ2-7; TRBD2 is a possible D gene (6 bases). V was trimmed by 7 bases and J by 5 bases, leaving 21 bases between them. The CDR3 has 15 residues. Germline CDR1 MDHEN, CDR2 SYDVKM. This CDR3 is CASNDVSGVGHEQYF. DNA of the CDR3: TGTGCCAGCAACGATGTATCGGGGGTGGGCCACGAGCAGTACTTC.

The chain links TRBV5-6 to TRBJ2-7; 10 positions match TRBD2. The junction had 10 bases not matched to a gene; V was cut back by 5 bases and J by 5 bases. The CDR3 covers 15 residues. From germline, CDR1 is SGHDT and CDR2 YYEEEE. In nucleotides, the CDR3 is TGTGCCAGCAGGGTAGCGGGAGGTACTTTCCACGAGCAGTACTTC. It specifies CASRVAGGTFHEQYF.